This entry lists 20 T cell receptor beta chains sequenced from one sample in a study of blood T cell repertoires in COVID-19. Produced via immunoSEQ multiplex PCR; TCRdb's table is partial and in-frame only. This sample has about 160,000 clones, with around 83% found just once. The sample comprised peripheral blood. The receptors here all came from a man between 35 and 55 years old with acute or convalescent COVID-19.

V usage is TRBV2 and J usage is TRBJ2-7; 8 bases map to TRBD2. CDR1 and CDR2 from the germline V gene are SNHLY and FYNNEI. Unmatched junction bases numbered 8, after V lost 9 bases and J lost 1 base. The CDR3 has 14 amino acids. In DNA, the CDR3 is TGTGCCAGGGGGGCAGCGGGAGTTTCCTACGAGCAGTACTTC. Protein product: CARGAAGVSYEQYF.

The chain employs TRBV5-6 and TRBJ1-2, with D hard to call. V was trimmed by 0 bases and J by 8 bases, leaving 8 bases between them. This CDR3 has 12 residues. Germline CDR1 is SGHDT and CDR2 is YYEEEE. CDR3 sequence (DNA): TGTGCCAGCAGCTTGGCTGTTGGCGGCTACACCTTC. Its translation: CASSLAVGGYTF.

The V gene is TRBV28, the J gene TRBJ2-7; 8 bases fit TRBD1. Trimming at V came to 4 bases and at J to 7 bases, leaving 9 bases not matched to a gene. Germline CDR1 reads MDHEN; CDR2 reads SYDVKM. The CDR3 totals 14 residues. The CDR3 DNA sequence: TGTGCCAGCAGTTCGACAGGGGAGGCTAGGGAGCAGTACTTC. Amino acids: CASSSTGEAREQYF.

This clone was seen only once. This sequence joins TRBV5-1 and TRBJ2-1; 7 nucleotides line up with TRBD2. The CDR3 totals 16 residues. J lost 0 bases, V lost 3 bases, and 6 bases had no gene match. Germline V gene data show CDR1 as SGHRS and CDR2 as YFSETQ. CDR3 residues: CASSSGTTYSYNEQFF. The CDR3 DNA reads TGCGCCAGCAGCTCCGGGACTACATACTCCTACAATGAGCAGTTCTTC.

This chain joins TRBV11-2 and TRBJ1-1, with TRBD1 identical over 9 bases. This CDR3 spans 16 amino acids. Trimming cost V 1 base and J 8 bases; bases outside gene matches: 11. Germline lookup yields CDR1 SGHAT and CDR2 FQNNGV. In DNA form, the CDR3 reads TGTGCCAGCAGCTTAGTGGGACAGGGAGCCAGGACCGAAGCTTTCTTT. Its protein is CASSLVGQGARTEAFF. The full variable domain, rest sourced from reference TRBV11-2 and TRBJ1-1, is EAGVAQSPRYKIIEKRQSVAFWCNPISGHATLYWYQQILGQGPKLLIQFQNNGVVDDSQLPKDRFSAERLKGVDSTLKIQPAKLEDSAVYLCASSLVGQGARTEAFFGQGTRLTVV.

The chain carries TRBV19 and TRBJ2-4; D not resolved. In germline, CDR1 is LNHDA, CDR2 SQIVND (reference sequence). This CDR3 spans 11 amino acids. V lost 6 bases and J 6 bases, leaving 6 bases between the germline ends. CDR3 sequence (DNA): TGTGCCAGTAGCATCAGAAACATTCAGTACTTC. Translation gives CASSIRNIQYF.

The rearrangement uses TRBV5-1 and TRBJ2-7; 7 bases are a match to TRBD1. In germline, CDR1 is SGHRS, CDR2 YFSETQ. The CDR3 sequence is 14 residues long. Trimming removed 6 bases from V and 6 bases from J; junction bases left unmatched: 12. CDR3 sequence (DNA): TGCGCCAGCAAGGGACGGACAGGCCTCTTCGAGCAGTACTTC. It is translated as CASKGRTGLFEQYF.

The chain uses TRBV18 and TRBJ2-5; D perhaps matches TRBD1 (6 bases). The CDR3 is 15 amino acids. V shed 1 base and J shed 3 bases, with 12 bases lying between them. Germline assignment: CDR1 KGHSH and CDR2 LQKENI. CDR3 protein: CASSPQVSGEETQYF. For the CDR3, the DNA is TGTGCCAGCTCACCACAGGTATCAGGGGAAGAGACCCAGTACTTC.

The chain carries TRBV6-5 and TRBJ1-2; no definite D call. Trimming cost V 2 bases and J 2 bases, with 6 bases left between them. Germline assignment: CDR1 MNHEY and CDR2 SVGAGI. The CDR3 runs 13 residues. The CDR3 reads CASSYGKNYGYTF. CDR3 DNA sequence: TGTGCCAGCAGTTACGGCAAGAACTATGGCTACACCTTC.

This chain uses TRBV5-1 with TRBJ1-5, with unresolved D. Trimming shortened V by 0 bases and J by 4 bases, and 5 bases separated the two germline ends. Germline loops: CDR1 SGHRS, CDR2 YFSETQ. CDR3 length: 13 residues. CDR3 residues: CASSLGVNQPQHF. CDR3 coding DNA: TGCGCCAGCAGCTTGGGAGTGAATCAGCCCCAGCATTTT.

The V call is TRBV21-1, the J call TRBJ2-1; TRBD2, the table's D call, lacks a check against the DNA. TRBV21-1 is classified as a pseudogene. This CDR3 comprises 20 residues. In DNA, the CDR3 is TGTGCCAGCAGCAAACCCACTCGGAGATCTAGCGGGGGATCCTACAATGAGCAGTTCTTC. It translates to CASSKPTRRSSGGSYNEQFF.

The genes are TRBV5-1 and TRBJ1-2; no definite D call. CDR3 length: 14 residues. CDR1 and CDR2 (germline): SGHRS, YFSETQ. V lost 0 bases and J 6 bases, leaving 12 bases between the germline ends. Here the CDR3 reads CASSLERVDDGYTF. CDR3 DNA: TGCGCCAGCAGCTTGGAGAGGGTTGATGATGGCTACACCTTC.

This clone has just one count. The J gene is TRBJ1-4, the V gene TRBV5-6; no clear D. The CDR3 totals 17 residues. Germline V CDR1 and CDR2: SGHDT, YYEEEE. Trimming removed 0 bases at V and 7 bases at J, with 19 bases between. CDR3 region: CASSLGRSPLWSEKLFF. In DNA, the CDR3 is TGTGCCAGCAGCTTGGGTAGGTCACCCCTGTGGAGTGAAAAACTGTTTTTT.

This sequence joins TRBV5-1 and TRBJ1-6; D unclear. Trimming took off 4 bases at V and 7 bases at J, with 15 bases between the two ends. The CDR3 sequence is 15 residues long. Germline V CDR1 and CDR2: SGHRS, YFSETQ. Here the CDR3 reads CASSPLARLNSPLHF. CDR3 coding DNA: TGCGCCAGCAGCCCCCTGGCCAGACTAAATTCACCCCTCCACTTT.

V gene TRBV27 combines with J gene TRBJ2-7, with D possibly matching TRBD2 (5 bases). V was trimmed by 3 bases and J by 3 bases, leaving 9 bases between them. Germline CDR1 and CDR2: MNHEY and SMNVEV (reference sequence). The CDR3 runs 13 residues. The CDR3 coding sequence is TGTGCCAGCAGTTTCGGAGAGGGCTACGAGCAGTACTTC. Amino acids: CASSFGEGYEQYF.

V and J are TRBV5-1 and TRBJ2-7, with D unresolved. The V gene lost 3 bases and the J gene lost 2 bases, with 3 bases spanning the gap. Germline values: CDR1 SGHRS, CDR2 YFSETQ. This CDR3 comprises 11 residues. CDR3 in DNA: TGCGCCAGCAGCTCCGCCTACGAGCAGTACTTC. This sequence encodes CASSSAYEQYF.

The chain carries TRBV28 and TRBJ1-6, with D perhaps TRBD1 (5 bases). The germline V and J ends were trimmed by 2 bases and 4 bases, with 12 bases remaining between them. The CDR3 covers 16 residues. Germline V gene sequence: CDR1 MDHEN, CDR2 SYDVKM. The CDR3 sequence is CASSLVRGGYNSPLHF. The DNA for the CDR3 is TGTGCCAGCAGTTTAGTTCGGGGGGGTTATAATTCACCCCTCCACTTT.

This chain links TRBV3-1 (or the pseudogene TRBV3-2) with TRBJ2-2, with a possible D match to TRBD1 (6 bases). CDR3 length: 17 amino acids. Germline V CDR1 and CDR2: LGHDT, YNNKEL (reference sequence). Trimming stripped 3 bases from V and 6 bases from J, with 20 bases between. The CDR3 DNA reads as TGTGCCAGCAGCCACAACAGGGTAACGAGAGAGGCCGGGGAGCTGTTTTTT. Translating gives CASSHNRVTREAGELFF.

This clone has just one count. The CDR3 nucleotides are TGTGCCAGCAGCGTCTTGACTTCAGATACGCAGTATTTT. Its translation is CASSVLTSDTQYF. The chain recombines TRBV9 with TRBJ2-3, with D unclear. This CDR3 is built from 13 residues. V dropped 2 bases and J dropped 4 bases, with 8 bases sitting between them. Germline-derived CDR1 and CDR2 are SGDLS and YYNGEE.

CDR3 DNA sequence: TGTGCCAGCAGCCGACTAGCGGGGGGGGCGGATACGCAGTATTTT. It codes for CASSRLAGGADTQYF. This chain joins TRBV7-8 and TRBJ2-3; 14 positions agree with TRBD2. The germline gives CDR1 SGHVS, CDR2 FQNEAQ. The CDR3 spans 15 residues. The J segment lost 6 bases and the V segment lost 5 bases, leaving 4 bases of the junction unmatched.